These T cell receptor beta chains were read from a single sample in a study of T cell responses to AZD1222 COVID-19 vaccine. The assay was immunoSEQ multiplex PCR, and TCRdb's table has in-frame clones only and misses some. The sample has 120,000 to 150,000 clones, 75% to 95% seen once. Sequencing used peripheral blood, obtained on day 0 of AZD1222 vaccination. The receptors shown here come from an adult in good health. Both conserved end residues are part of each CDR3. A D gene is named only where the DNA matches it firmly. Rows give clone size only sometimes, using once, few, many, or a class for an expanded clone.

abundance: .
v_gene: TRBV11-3
d_gene: TRBD1
j_gene: TRBJ2-7
CDR3nt: TGTGCCAGCAGCTTAGGTCCGACAGGGGGATACGAGCAGTACTTC
CDR3aa: CASSLGPTGGYEQYF

abundance: .
v_gene: TRBV6-5
d_gene: .
j_gene: TRBJ1-6
CDR3nt: TGTGCCAGCGGGGAGGGCAGATCACCCCTCCACTTT
CDR3aa: CASGEGRSPLHF

abundance: .
v_gene: TRBV27
d_gene: .
j_gene: TRBJ1-1
CDR3nt: TGTGCCAGCAGCCCCTTGGGGCAGACGAACACTGAAGCTTTCTTT
CDR3aa: CASSPLGQTNTEAFF

abundance: .
v_gene: TRBV4-3
d_gene: TRBD1
j_gene: TRBJ2-1
CDR3nt: TGCGCCAGCAGCCAAGATCGACAGGGCGCGCAGGATGAGCAGTTCTTC
CDR3aa: CASSQDRQGAQDEQFF

abundance: once
v_gene: TRBV5-4
d_gene: TRBD2
j_gene: TRBJ2-1
CDR3nt: TGTGCCAGCAGCTTGGGCGGGAGGGCCACAGATGAGCAGTTCTTC
CDR3aa: CASSLGGRATDEQFF

abundance: .
v_gene: TRBV19
d_gene: .
j_gene: TRBJ2-1
CDR3nt: TGTGCCACCCGTTGGAGAGAAGACAATGAGCAGTTCTTC
CDR3aa: CATRWREDNEQFF

abundance: .
v_gene: TRBV6-5
d_gene: TRBD1
j_gene: TRBJ1-2
CDR3nt: TGTGCCAGCAGCTCAGGGACAGGGGCCTATGGCTACACCTTC
CDR3aa: CASSSGTGAYGYTF

abundance: .
v_gene: TRBV10-2
d_gene: TRBD1
j_gene: TRBJ2-7
CDR3nt: TGCGCCAGCAGTGTTGTTCCGGACAGGACCCTGGGGGAGCAGTACTTC
CDR3aa: CASSVVPDRTLGEQYF

abundance: .
v_gene: TRBV24-1
d_gene: .
j_gene: TRBJ2-1
CDR3nt: TGTGCCACCAGTGCGACAGGAAGGTACAATGAGCAGTTCTTC
CDR3aa: CATSATGRYNEQFF

abundance: .
v_gene: TRBV24-1
d_gene: TRBD1
j_gene: TRBJ2-2
CDR3nt: TGTGCCACCAGTGGAGCCCCCCAGGGGGCATCCGGGGAGCTGTTTTTT
CDR3aa: CATSGAPQGASGELFF

abundance: .
v_gene: TRBV27
d_gene: TRBD1
j_gene: TRBJ2-4
CDR3nt: TGTGCCAGCAGTCCCGGACAGGGCGAAAACATTCAGTACTTC
CDR3aa: CASSPGQGENIQYF

abundance: once
v_gene: TRBV9
d_gene: .
j_gene: TRBJ2-3
CDR3nt: TGTGCCAGCAGCGTAGTAGGGACTTACACAGATACGCAGTATTTT
CDR3aa: CASSVVGTYTDTQYF

abundance: .
v_gene: TRBV4-1
d_gene: .
j_gene: TRBJ1-5
CDR3nt: TGCGCCAGCAGCCAAGACACAGGCTATTATCAGCCCCAGCATTTT
CDR3aa: CASSQDTGYYQPQHF

abundance: .
v_gene: TRBV28
d_gene: TRBD1
j_gene: TRBJ1-1
CDR3nt: TGTGCCAGCCCGGACAGGTTCAACACTGAAGCTTTCTTT
CDR3aa: CASPDRFNTEAFF

abundance: .
v_gene: TRBV19
d_gene: TRBD1
j_gene: TRBJ1-2
CDR3nt: TGTGCCAGTAATCCCGGGACAGACTATGGCTACACCTTC
CDR3aa: CASNPGTDYGYTF

abundance: .
v_gene: TRBV29-1
d_gene: .
j_gene: TRBJ1-2
CDR3nt: TGCAGCGTTGAACGGGGTAACTATGGCTACACCTTC
CDR3aa: CSVERGNYGYTF

abundance: .
v_gene: TRBV19
d_gene: TRBD2
j_gene: TRBJ2-1
CDR3nt: TGTGCCAGTAGTATTCTCGCGGGGGGGCCATACAATGAGCAGTTCTTC
CDR3aa: CASSILAGGPYNEQFF

abundance: .
v_gene: TRBV11-3
d_gene: .
j_gene: TRBJ2-7
CDR3nt: TGTGCCAGCAGCTTAGATCCCTCGGGGGATAGAAGATACGAGCAGTACTTC
CDR3aa: CASSLDPSGDRRYEQYF

abundance: .
v_gene: TRBV7-2
d_gene: .
j_gene: TRBJ2-7
CDR3nt: TGTGCCAGCAGCTTATTGGGCGTAAAAAACTACGAGCAGTACTTC
CDR3aa: CASSLLGVKNYEQYF

abundance: .
v_gene: TRBV29-1
d_gene: .
j_gene: TRBJ1-1
CDR3nt: TGCAGCGTTGAAGATCAAGGGGCAGGCCGAAAAGCTTTCTTT
CDR3aa: CSVEDQGAGRKAFF

abundance: once
v_gene: TRBV7-8
d_gene: .
j_gene: TRBJ1-1
CDR3nt: TGTGCCAGCAGCTTAGTAGGGCTAAATTCTGAAGCTTTCTTT
CDR3aa: CASSLVGLNSEAFF

abundance: .
v_gene: TRBV19
d_gene: TRBD1
j_gene: TRBJ1-5
CDR3nt: TGTGCCAGTAGTATTACTTACAGGGGTAGCAATCAGCCCCAGCATTTT
CDR3aa: CASSITYRGSNQPQHF

abundance: .
v_gene: TRBV12-5
d_gene: TRBD1
j_gene: TRBJ1-5
CDR3nt: TGTGCTAGTGGTCTCGGACAGGGCAATCAGCCCCAGCATTTT
CDR3aa: CASGLGQGNQPQHF

abundance: .
v_gene: TRBV20-1
d_gene: .
j_gene: TRBJ2-5
CDR3nt: TGCAGTGCTAACAACCAAGAGACCCAGTACTTC
CDR3aa: CSANNQETQYF

abundance: .
v_gene: TRBV19
d_gene: .
j_gene: TRBJ2-5
CDR3nt: TGTGCCAGCGAGACGCCGGGCAGGGAGACCCAGTACTTC
CDR3aa: CASETPGRETQYF

abundance: .
v_gene: TRBV28
d_gene: .
j_gene: TRBJ1-3
CDR3nt: TGTGCCAGCAGTTTGGGGGAACTCACCATATATTTT
CDR3aa: CASSLGELTIYF

abundance: .
v_gene: TRBV7-2
d_gene: TRBD2
j_gene: TRBJ2-1
CDR3nt: TGTGCCAGCAGCCCCTCGCCCGGGACTAGCTATTACGATGAGCAGTTCTTC
CDR3aa: CASSPSPGTSYYDEQFF

abundance: .
v_gene: TRBV19
d_gene: .
j_gene: TRBJ2-7
CDR3nt: TGTGCCAGTAGTGGCGGGGTCGCCTACGAGCAGTACTTC
CDR3aa: CASSGGVAYEQYF

abundance: .
v_gene: TRBV28
d_gene: .
j_gene: TRBJ2-7
CDR3nt: TGTGCCAGCAGGACTCAATTCGCGGGCAAGCAGTACTTC
CDR3aa: CASRTQFAGKQYF

abundance: .
v_gene: TRBV5-6
d_gene: .
j_gene: TRBJ2-6
CDR3nt: TGTGCCAGCAGCTTAACAGGTCTCTGGGGGGCCAACGTCCTGACTTTC
CDR3aa: CASSLTGLWGANVLTF